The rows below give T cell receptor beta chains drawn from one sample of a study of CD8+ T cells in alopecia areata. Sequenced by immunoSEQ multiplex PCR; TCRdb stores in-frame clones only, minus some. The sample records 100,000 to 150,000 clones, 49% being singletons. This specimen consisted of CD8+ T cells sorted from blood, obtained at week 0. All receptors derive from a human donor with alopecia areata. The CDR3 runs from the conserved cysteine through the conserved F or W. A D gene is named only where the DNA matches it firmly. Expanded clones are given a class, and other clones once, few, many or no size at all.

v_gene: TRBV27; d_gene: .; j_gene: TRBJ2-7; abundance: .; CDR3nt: TGTGCCAGCAGCTCTCTTGGAAGGGTTGGCGAGCAGTACTTC; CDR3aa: CASSSLGRVGEQYF
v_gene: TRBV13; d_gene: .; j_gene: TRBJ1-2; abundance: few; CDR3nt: TGTGCCAGCAGCTTAGGAGCGGGACCCTGGGATGGCTACACCTTC; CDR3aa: CASSLGAGPWDGYTF
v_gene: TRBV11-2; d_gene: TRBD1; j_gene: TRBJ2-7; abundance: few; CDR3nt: TGTGCCAGCATGGTCAGGGACAGCTCCTACGAGCAGTACTTC; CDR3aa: CASMVRDSSYEQYF
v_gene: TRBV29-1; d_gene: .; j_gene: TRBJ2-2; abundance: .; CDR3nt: TGCAGCGCCGGGGTCACCACCACCGGGGAGCTGTTTTTT; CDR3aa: CSAGVTTTGELFF
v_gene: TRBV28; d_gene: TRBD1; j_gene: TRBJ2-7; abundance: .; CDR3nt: TGTGCCAGCACCCATGGGACAGACTCCTACGAGCAGTACTTC; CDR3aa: CASTHGTDSYEQYF
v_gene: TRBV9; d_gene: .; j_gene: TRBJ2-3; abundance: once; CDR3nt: TGTGCCAGCAGCGTAGGAGGGTTGGCAGATACGCAGTATTTT; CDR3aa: CASSVGGLADTQYF
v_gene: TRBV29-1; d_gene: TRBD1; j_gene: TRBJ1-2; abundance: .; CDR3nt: TGCAGCGTTGACGGGGGACAGGGAAGAAACTATGGCTACACCTTC; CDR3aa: CSVDGGQGRNYGYTF
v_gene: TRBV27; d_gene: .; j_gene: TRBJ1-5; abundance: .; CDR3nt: TGTGCCAGCAGTTTTGGAGGGGAATATCAGCCCCAGCATTTT; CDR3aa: CASSFGGEYQPQHF
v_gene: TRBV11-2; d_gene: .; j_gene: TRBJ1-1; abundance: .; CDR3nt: TGTGCCAGCAGCTTGGGGTTGAACACTGAAGCTTTCTTT; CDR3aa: CASSLGLNTEAFF
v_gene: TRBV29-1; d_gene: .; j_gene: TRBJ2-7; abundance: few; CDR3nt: TGCAGCGTTGGGGTAAGACAGTCCTACGAGCAGTACTTC; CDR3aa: CSVGVRQSYEQYF
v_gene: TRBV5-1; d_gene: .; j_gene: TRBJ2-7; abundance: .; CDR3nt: TGCGCCAGCAGAAAACAGGCGTTCCTCCACTACGAGCAGTACTTC; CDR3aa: CASRKQAFLHYEQYF
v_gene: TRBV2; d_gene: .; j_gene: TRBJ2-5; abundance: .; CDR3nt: TGTGCCAGCAGTCCCCTCGACAGGATCCAAGAGACCCAGTACTTC; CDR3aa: CASSPLDRIQETQYF
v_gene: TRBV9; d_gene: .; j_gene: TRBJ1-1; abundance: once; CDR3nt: TGTGCCAGCAGCGTAGCTGAGAACACTGAAGCTTTCTTT; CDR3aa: CASSVAENTEAFF
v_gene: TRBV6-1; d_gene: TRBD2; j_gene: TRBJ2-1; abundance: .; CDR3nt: TGTGCCAGCAGTGACACTAGCGGGGGGCCTTCCAATGAGCAGTTCTTC; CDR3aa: CASSDTSGGPSNEQFF
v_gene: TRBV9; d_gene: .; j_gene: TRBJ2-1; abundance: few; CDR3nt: TGTGCCAGCAGCGGGGCCGGCGTGGACAATGAGCAGTTCTTC; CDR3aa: CASSGAGVDNEQFF
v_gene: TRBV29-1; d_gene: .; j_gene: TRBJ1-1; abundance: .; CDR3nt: TGCAGCGTGGATCGGGACGGTTCTGAAGCTTTCTTT; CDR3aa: CSVDRDGSEAFF
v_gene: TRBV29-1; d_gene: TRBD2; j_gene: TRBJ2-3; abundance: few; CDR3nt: TGCAGCGCTCCACTAGCGGGCCCCACAGATACGCAGTATTTT; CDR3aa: CSAPLAGPTDTQYF
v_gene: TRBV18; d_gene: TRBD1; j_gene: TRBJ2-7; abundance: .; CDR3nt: TGTGCCAGCTCACTATATAACGAGGACAGGGGTTCCTACGAGCAGTACTTC; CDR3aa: CASSLYNEDRGSYEQYF
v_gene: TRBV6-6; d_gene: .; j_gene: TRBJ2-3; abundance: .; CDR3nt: TGTGCCAGCAGTTACCAGCATACGCAGTATTTT; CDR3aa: CASSYQHTQYF
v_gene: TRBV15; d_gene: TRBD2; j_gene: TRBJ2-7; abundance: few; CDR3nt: TGTGCCACCAGCAGAGATCAAAGCGGGGGAAACGAGCAGTACTTC; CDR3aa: CATSRDQSGGNEQYF
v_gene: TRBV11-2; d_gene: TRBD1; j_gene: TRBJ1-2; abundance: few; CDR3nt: TGTGCCAATGGTGCACAGGGGTACGGCTACACCTTC; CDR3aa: CANGAQGYGYTF
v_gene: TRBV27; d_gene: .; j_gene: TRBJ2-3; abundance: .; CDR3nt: TGTGCCAGCCGAGTACGGGGCACAGATACGCAGTATTTT; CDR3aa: CASRVRGTDTQYF
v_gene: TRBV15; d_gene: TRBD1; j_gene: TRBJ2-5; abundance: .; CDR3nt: TGTGCCACATGCCCTGGGACAGGGGACCAAGAGACCCAGTACTTC; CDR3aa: CATCPGTGDQETQYF
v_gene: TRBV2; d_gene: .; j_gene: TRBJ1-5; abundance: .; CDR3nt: TGTGCCAGCACCGAAGGGACATCAAGCAATCAGCCCCAGCATTTT; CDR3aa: CASTEGTSSNQPQHF
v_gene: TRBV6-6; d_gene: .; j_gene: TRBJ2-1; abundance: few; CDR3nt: TGTGCCAGCAGTTACTCCGATGATGAGCAGTTCTTC; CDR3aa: CASSYSDDEQFF
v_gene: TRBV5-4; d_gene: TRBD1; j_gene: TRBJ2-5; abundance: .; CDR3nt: TGTGCCAGCAAACCGGACAGGGAAGAGACCCAGTACTTC; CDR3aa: CASKPDREETQYF
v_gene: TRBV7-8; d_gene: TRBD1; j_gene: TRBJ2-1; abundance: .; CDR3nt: TGTGCCAGCAGCCGGACAGGGGCAATTGACAATGAGCAGTTCTTC; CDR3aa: CASSRTGAIDNEQFF
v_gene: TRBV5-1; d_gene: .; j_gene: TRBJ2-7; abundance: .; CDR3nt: TGCGCCAGCAGCGTGGACGGATCCCTGGACGAGCAGTACTTC; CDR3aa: CASSVDGSLDEQYF
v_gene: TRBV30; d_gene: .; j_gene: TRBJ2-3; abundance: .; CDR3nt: TGTGCCTGGATTGGTAACCGAGATACGCAGTATTTT; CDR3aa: CAWIGNRDTQYF
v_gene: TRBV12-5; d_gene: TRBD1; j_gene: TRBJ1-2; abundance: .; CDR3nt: TGTGCTAGTGGACCTTCCGGGACAGGGCACGGCTATGGCTACACCTTC; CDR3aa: CASGPSGTGHGYGYTF
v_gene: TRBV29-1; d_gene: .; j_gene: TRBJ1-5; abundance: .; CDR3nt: TGCAGCGCCGAGGATTCCGGGACGTTGCATTTT; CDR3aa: CSAEDSGTLHF
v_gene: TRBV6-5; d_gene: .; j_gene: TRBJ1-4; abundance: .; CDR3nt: TGTGCCAGCAGTTCCTTGGGGTATAATGAAAAACTGTTTTTT; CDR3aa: CASSSLGYNEKLFF
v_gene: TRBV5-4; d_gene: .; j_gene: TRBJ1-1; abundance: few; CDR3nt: TGTGCCAGCAGCTTCTTTGGCACTGAAGCTTTCTTT; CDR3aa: CASSFFGTEAFF
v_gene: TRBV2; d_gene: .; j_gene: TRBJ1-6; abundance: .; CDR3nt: TGTGCCAGCCACGACCCCGGTCTGTCTTCACCCCTCCACTTT; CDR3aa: CASHDPGLSSPLHF
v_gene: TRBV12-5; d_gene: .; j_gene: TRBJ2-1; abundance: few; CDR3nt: TGTGCTAGTGGTTTTGGCGGACAGTTTGTGGATGAGCAGTTCTTC; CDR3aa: CASGFGGQFVDEQFF
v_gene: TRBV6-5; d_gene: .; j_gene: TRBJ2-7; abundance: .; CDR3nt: TGTGCCAGCAGTCTTCAGGGTGCCTACGAGCAGTACTTC; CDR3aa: CASSLQGAYEQYF
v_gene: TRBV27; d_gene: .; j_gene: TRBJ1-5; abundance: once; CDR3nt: TGTGCCAGCAGTTACAGGGTTCCAGCCAATCAGCCCCAGCATTTT; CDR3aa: CASSYRVPANQPQHF
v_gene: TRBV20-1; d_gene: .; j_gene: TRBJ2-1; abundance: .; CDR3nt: TGCAGTGCAACTACAGAAGGCGAGCAGTTCTTC; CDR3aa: CSATTEGEQFF
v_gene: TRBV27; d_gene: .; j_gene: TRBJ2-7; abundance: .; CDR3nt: TGTGCCAGCAGTTTGAGAACCCCCCGCGAGCAGTACTTC; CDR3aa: CASSLRTPREQYF
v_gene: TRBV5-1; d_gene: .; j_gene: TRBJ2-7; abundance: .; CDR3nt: TGCGCCAGCAGCTTGGTGGGACCATGGGACGAGCAGTACTTC; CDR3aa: CASSLVGPWDEQYF
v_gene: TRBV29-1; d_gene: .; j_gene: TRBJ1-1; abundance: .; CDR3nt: TGCAGCGTTTGGGTCACTGAAGCTTTCTTT; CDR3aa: CSVWVTEAFF
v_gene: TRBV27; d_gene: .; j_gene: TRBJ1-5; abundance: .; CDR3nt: TGTGCCAGCGCCTGGACGGGAACCGGGCCCCAGCATTTT; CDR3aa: CASAWTGTGPQHF
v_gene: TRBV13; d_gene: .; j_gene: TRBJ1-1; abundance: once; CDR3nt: TGTGCCAGCAGCTTACATATGGGGGAGCCCCAAATGAACACTGAAGCTTTCTTT; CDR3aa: CASSLHMGEPQMNTEAFF
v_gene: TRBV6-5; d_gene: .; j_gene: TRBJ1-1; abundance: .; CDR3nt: TGTGCCAGCAGCGCCTCGAGCACTGAAGCTTTCTTT; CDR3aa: CASSASSTEAFF
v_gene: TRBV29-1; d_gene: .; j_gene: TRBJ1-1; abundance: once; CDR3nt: TGCAGCGCTACCCCACCACAGGCGAACACTGAAGCTTTCTTT; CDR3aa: CSATPPQANTEAFF
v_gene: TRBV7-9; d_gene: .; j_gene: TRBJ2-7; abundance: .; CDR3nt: TGTGCCAGCAGCGCGGGACTCTACGAGCAGTACTTC; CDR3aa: CASSAGLYEQYF